The clone carrying this TCR beta chain was seen a few times. Its antigen is not identified. Relapse was seen in all patients after autologous stem cell transplantation, and brentuximab vedotin exposure was variable. The data were taken from a study of PD-1 blockade in classical Hodgkin lymphoma. Study overall: Patients had nivolumab dosed at 3 mg/kg, delivered intravenously every 2 weeks.

Study results and limitations: Repertoire differences lack defined causes, possibly disease activity or prior therapy. Diversity in CD4+ TCRs, unlike that measured in CD8+ TCRs, had risen significantly by C4D1. Newly diagnosed patients were reported to exhibit reduced baseline TCR diversity relative to healthy donors.

TCRdb keeps only in-frame clones here, not all; method: immunoSEQ multiplex PCR. This table holds tens of thousands of clones, approximately 78% found once. Sequences were derived from peripheral blood mononuclear cells (PBMCs), sampled before the second cycle of nivolumab. The source of this sequence is a human donor with classical Hodgkin lymphoma.

CDR3 sequence reads: CASSLAGYDEQYF. The CDR3 region has the DNA TGTGCCAGCAGCTTGGCCGGGTACGACGAGCAGTACTTC. The genes are TRBV5-6 and TRBJ2-7; D unclear. The germline gives CDR1 SGHDT, CDR2 YYEEEE. Trimming took 0 bases from V and 5 from J, leaving 9 bases between them. The CDR3 has 13 amino acids.